This T cell receptor beta chain originates from a study of cytotoxic CD8 clonotypes in ibrutinib-treated CLL. As for the study in general: After median 68 months, roughly 14 stayed in remission, some twelve progressed; responses around 24 partial, 2 complete. Following treatment for a median about 12 months, range 6 to 36, response samples were then taken. Each sample contained, on average, almost 260,000 productive templates and tens of thousands of productive rearrangements. Study findings and constraints: Baseline levels of clonality went above those of age-matched healthy donors and moved with circulating CD8+ T-cell counts.

The CDR3 sequence is 14 residues long. Germline V gene data show CDR1 as MNHNS and CDR2 as SASEGT. About this clone itself: Its antigen is still unknown. Mismatch with germline at one junction end may stem from a read error.

Sequenced by immunoSEQ multiplex PCR; TCRdb stores in-frame clones only, minus some. Of approximately 140,000 clones in the sample, approximately 75% were seen once. The sample was PBMCs, taken after 12 months of ibrutinib treatment. The chain has TRBV6-1 and TRBJ1-4; D gene unclear. This clonotype was sampled from a human donor with chronic lymphocytic leukemia. The CDR3 spells CASSELNQVVWIYF. The CDR3 DNA is TGTGCCAGCAGTGAACTAAATCAAGTAGTCTGGATTTATTTT.